These 17 T cell receptor beta chains came from one sample sequenced in a study of cytomegalovirus exposure and HLA in healthy donors. The PCR made use of 60 Vbeta and 13 Jbeta primers. The assay was immunoSEQ multiplex PCR, and TCRdb's table has in-frame clones only and misses some. The table lists around 110,000 clones, 8% to 10% of them singletons. Sequencing was done on a sample of PBMCs. The receptors originated from a man younger than 45 in good health and CMV-seronegative.

The chain couples TRBV5-4 to TRBJ2-5, with D tentatively TRBD2 (7 bases). The germline CDR1 and CDR2 sequences are SGHNT and YYREEE (reference sequence). V gave up 4 bases and J gave up 4 bases, with 17 bases separating them. The CDR3 is made up of 15 amino acids. The CDR3 loop is CASSPRGGPGETQYF. CDR3 nucleotide sequence: TGTGCCAGCAGCCCGAGGGGGGGACCAGGAGAGACCCAGTACTTC.

This chain joins TRBV28 and TRBJ2-7; D is ambiguous. From germline, CDR1 is MDHEN and CDR2 SYDVKM. There are 13 residues in the CDR3. Trimming took 5 bases from V and 4 from J, leaving 12 bases between them. The CDR3 DNA reads TGTGCCAGCAGTGTGGTCTCCGGTTACGAGCAGTACTTC. Protein product: CASSVVSGYEQYF.

This clone was detected a few times. The chain uses TRBV9 and TRBJ2-7; weak D call: TRBD1 (5 bases). Trimming left V 0 bases short and J 2 bases short, with 9 bases between. Germline CDR1 SGDLS, CDR2 YYNGEE. The CDR3 spans 14 residues. CDR3: CASSVDRFPYEQYF. The DNA of the CDR3 is TGTGCCAGCAGCGTAGACAGGTTCCCCTACGAGCAGTACTTC. Using reference TRBV9 and TRBJ2-7 for the parts outside the CDR3, the full variable domain is DSGVTQTPKHLITATGQRVTLRCSPRSGDLSVYWYQQSLDQGLQFLIQYYNGEERAKGNILERFSAQQFPDLHSELNLSSLELGDSALYFCASSVDRFPYEQYFGPGTRLTVT.

This rearrangement joins TRBV30 to TRBJ2-3, with D possibly being TRBD2 (6 bases). The CDR3 runs 15 residues. The germline V and J ends were trimmed by 2 bases and 4 bases, with 16 bases remaining between them. In germline, CDR1 is GTSNPN, CDR2 SVGIG (reference sequence). The CDR3 nucleotides are TGTGCCTGGAGTCCCGGGACTGAAAGGTCAGATACGCAGTATTTT. Its protein product is CAWSPGTERSDTQYF.

V and J are TRBV5-5 and TRBJ2-7, with 7 bases lining up with TRBD1. Germline assignment: CDR1 SGHKS and CDR2 YYEKEE (reference sequence). The V and J ends lost 4 bases and 3 bases, in that order; junction bases with no gene match: 13. The CDR3 extends over 16 amino acids. CDR3 nucleotides: TGTGCCAGCAGCATTGGTGGTTCAGGGGGATTCTACGAGCAGTACTTC. Amino acid sequence: CASSIGGSGGFYEQYF.

The chain has TRBV28 and TRBJ2-6; D unresolved. Germline V gene data show CDR1 as MDHEN and CDR2 as SYDVKM. The length of the CDR3 is 11 residues. V was trimmed by 9 bases and J by 2 bases, leaving 2 bases between them. The CDR3 sequence is CASTGANVLTF. The DNA of the CDR3 is TGTGCCAGTACTGGGGCCAACGTCCTGACTTTC.

This chain connects TRBV10-3 to TRBJ1-1; 7 nucleotides line up with TRBD1. V trimming: 6 bases; J trimming: 2 bases; junction bases outside the gene matches: 6. This CDR3 has 14 residues. CDR1 and CDR2 from the germline V gene are ENHRY and SYGVKD. CDR3 residues: CAISYDRANTEAFF. For the CDR3, the DNA is TGTGCCATCAGCTACGACAGGGCCAACACTGAAGCTTTCTTT.

This clone was observed a handful of times. V is TRBV7-6 and J is TRBJ2-5; 9 bases align to TRBD2. Germline trimming cut 5 bases from V and 5 bases from J; bases unmatched to any gene: 6. Germline CDR1 and CDR2: SGHVS and FNYEAQ. The CDR3 runs 14 residues. The DNA for the CDR3 is TGTGCCAGCAGCCGCGGGGGGGGGCAGGAGACCCAGTACTTC. The encoded protein is CASSRGGGQETQYF.

The rearrangement links TRBV5-4 to TRBJ2-3; 10 bases fit TRBD2. This CDR3 is 14 amino acids long. With 5 bases clipped from V and 2 bases from J, the junction kept 2 bases outside the gene matches. Germline CDR1 and CDR2: SGHNT and YYREEE (reference sequence). For the CDR3, the DNA is TGTGCCAGCAGGCTAGCGGGGGTCACAGATACGCAGTATTTT. Translating gives CASRLAGVTDTQYF.

This clone was picked up a small number of times. The V gene is TRBV9, the J gene TRBJ2-3, with 7 bases lining up with TRBD2. CDR1 is SGDLS, CDR2 YYNGEE, per germline. Germline trimming cut 4 bases from V and 0 bases from J; bases unmatched to any gene: 8. The CDR3 contains 16 residues. CDR3 nucleotide sequence: TGTGCCAGCAGCCCTCCCCTAGCGGCTAGCACAGATACGCAGTATTTT. It encodes CASSPPLAASTDTQYF.

This clone was recorded a few times. The chain uses TRBV7-9 and TRBJ2-3, with D tentatively TRBD2 (6 bases). The CDR3 length is 15 residues. V shed 1 base and J shed 1 base, with 9 bases lying between them. CDR1 and CDR2 (germline): SEHNR, FQNEAQ (reference sequence). The CDR3 bases are TGTGCCAGCAGCTTAGGAGGCGGGGGCACAGATACGCAGTATTTT. It yields the protein CASSLGGGGTDTQYF.

This clone was counted only a few times. The rearrangement joins TRBV19 to TRBJ2-5; weak D call: TRBD1 (7 bases). Deletions cut 5 bases from V and 0 bases from J, with 16 bases between. Germline-derived CDR1 and CDR2 are LNHDA and SQIVND (reference sequence). This CDR3 contains 16 residues. The CDR3 sequence is CASSLRQGLYQETQYF. The CDR3 DNA follows: TGTGCCAGTAGTCTACGACAGGGACTGTACCAAGAGACCCAGTACTTC.

The chain combines TRBV4-3 with TRBJ1-1, with 9 bases fitting TRBD1. The CDR3 is 16 residues long. CDR1 is LGHNA, CDR2 YSLEER, per germline. V gave up 0 bases and J gave up 11 bases; unmatched junction bases: 13. CDR3 nucleotides: TGCGCCAGCAGCCAAGATCCTAAGAACAGGGGGCAATTGGCTTTCTTT. It yields the protein CASSQDPKNRGQLAFF.

This clone was recorded a few times. One junction end does not reproduce the germline sequence, and a read error may be involved. The V call is TRBV7-7, the J call TRBJ1-1; 7 bases match TRBD1. Germline V gene sequence: CDR1 SSHAT, CDR2 FNYEAQ (reference sequence). The length of the CDR3 is 13 residues. The CDR3 protein is CASSLVQGTEAFF. The CDR3 nucleotides read TGTGCTAGCAGCTTAGTACAGGGGACTGAAGCTTTCTTT.

V usage is TRBV6-5 and J usage is TRBJ2-1; D might be TRBD2 (6 bases). Germline V gives CDR1 MNHEY, CDR2 SVGAGI. The CDR3 loop spans 12 amino acids. Trimming shortened V by 5 bases and J by 8 bases, and 10 bases separated the two germline ends. As DNA, the CDR3 is TGTGCCAGCAGTAGGAGGGCCGATGAGCAGTTCTTC. Translated, it gives CASSRRADEQFF.

The chain has TRBV5-5 and TRBJ1-2, with D hard to call. The CDR3 spans 16 residues. V was trimmed by 0 bases and J by 0 bases, leaving 12 bases between them. Germline CDR1 and CDR2: SGHKS and YYEKEE (reference sequence). CDR3 DNA sequence: TGTGCCAGCAGCTTGGATCACCTGGGCCCTAACTATGGCTACACCTTC. Encoded protein: CASSLDHLGPNYGYTF.

Remarks on this clone: One end of the junction is discordant with germline, which a read error may explain. The CDR3 bases are TGTGACAGCAGTTCGAGGCAGGGAAGCGGCTACACCTTC. It is translated as CDSSSRQGSGYTF. The V and J genes are TRBV5-4 and TRBJ1-2, with D maybe TRBD1 (5 bases). Germline CDR1 and CDR2: SGHNT and YYREEE (reference sequence). The CDR3 has 13 residues.